This is a list of T cell receptor beta chains from one sample in a study of shared clonotypes between healthy human individuals. The data were produced by immunoSEQ multiplex PCR, yet TCRdb's version contains in-frame clones alone and is incomplete. The data show more than 400,000 clones, approximately 80% seen once. Sequences were obtained from PBMCs. Every receptor here comes from a woman aged 35 to 49 in good health. Some clones in this sample may be carry-over from other donors' samples. The CDR3 runs from the conserved cysteine through the conserved F or W. Fields, in order: D gene, clone size, V gene, J gene, CDR3 protein, CDR3 DNA. A D gene is named only where the DNA matches it firmly. Size is stated for part of the rows, as once, few or many counts, or as a class when the clone is expanded.

d_call: TRBD1; clone_size: -; v_call: TRBV29-1; j_call: TRBJ2-7; cdr3_aa: CSVADRGLSYEQYF; cdr3_nt: TGCAGCGTCGCGGACAGGGGACTCTCCTACGAGCAGTACTTC
d_call: -; clone_size: -; v_call: TRBV7-2; j_call: TRBJ1-1; cdr3_aa: CASAPDLGSTEAFF; cdr3_nt: TGTGCCAGCGCTCCAGACCTCGGGAGCACTGAAGCTTTCTTT
d_call: -; clone_size: -; v_call: TRBV28; j_call: TRBJ1-4; cdr3_aa: CASISPGDEKLFF; cdr3_nt: TGTGCCAGCATATCCCCTGGGGATGAAAAACTGTTTTTT
d_call: -; clone_size: -; v_call: TRBV5-4; j_call: TRBJ2-5; cdr3_aa: CASSSVTGTETQYF; cdr3_nt: TGTGCCAGCAGCTCGGTTACAGGGACAGAGACCCAGTACTTC
d_call: -; clone_size: -; v_call: TRBV28; j_call: TRBJ2-5; cdr3_aa: CASSFVKIQETQYF; cdr3_nt: TGTGCCAGCAGTTTCGTCAAGATTCAAGAGACCCAGTACTTC
d_call: TRBD2; clone_size: -; v_call: TRBV6-5; j_call: TRBJ2-1; cdr3_aa: CASSRRDYSYNEQFF; cdr3_nt: TGTGCCAGCAGTCGTAGGGACTACTCCTACAATGAGCAGTTCTTC
d_call: TRBD1; clone_size: once; v_call: TRBV2; j_call: TRBJ2-7; cdr3_aa: CASSADRGTDEQYF; cdr3_nt: TGTGCCAGCAGTGCTGACAGGGGAACGGATGAGCAGTACTTC
d_call: -; clone_size: -; v_call: TRBV2; j_call: TRBJ2-7; cdr3_aa: CASSGFSEFSEQYF; cdr3_nt: TGTGCCAGCAGTGGTTTTAGCGAGTTCTCCGAGCAGTACTTC
d_call: TRBD1; clone_size: once; v_call: TRBV7-9; j_call: TRBJ2-7; cdr3_aa: CASSALGGTGSYEQYF; cdr3_nt: TGTGCCAGCAGCGCACTAGGGGGGACAGGTTCCTACGAGCAGTACTTC
d_call: TRBD1; clone_size: -; v_call: TRBV30; j_call: TRBJ1-2; cdr3_aa: CAWSGGQYYGYTF; cdr3_nt: TGTGCCTGGAGTGGGGGACAGTACTATGGCTACACCTTC
d_call: TRBD1; clone_size: -; v_call: TRBV6-4; j_call: TRBJ2-5; cdr3_aa: CASSDEGPFGRGQETQYF; cdr3_nt: TGTGCCAGCAGTGACGAGGGGCCCTTTGGCAGGGGGCAAGAGACCCAGTACTTC
d_call: -; clone_size: -; v_call: TRBV5-6; j_call: TRBJ2-5; cdr3_aa: CASSLRETQYF; cdr3_nt: TGTGCCAGCAGCTTGCGTGAGACCCAGTACTTC
d_call: -; clone_size: -; v_call: TRBV5-4; j_call: TRBJ2-1; cdr3_aa: CASSLPGSSYNEQFF; cdr3_nt: TGTGCCAGCAGCTTGCCTGGGAGCTCCTACAATGAGCAGTTCTTC
d_call: -; clone_size: few; v_call: TRBV27; j_call: TRBJ1-5; cdr3_aa: CASRSGVSNQPQHF; cdr3_nt: TGTGCCAGCAGGTCGGGGGTTTCAAATCAGCCCCAGCATTTT